This entry concerns a single T cell receptor (beta chain). The PCR contained 60 Vbeta and 13 Jbeta primers. The repertoire was sequenced with immunoSEQ multiplex PCR; TCRdb's copy has only in-frame clones and lacks some. The data contain more than 100,000 clones, roughly three quarters of them singletons. This entry is derived from a study of cytomegalovirus exposure and HLA in healthy donors. V shed 11 bases and J shed 0 bases, with 11 bases lying between them. Germline V gene lookup returns CDR1 MNHNY and CDR2 SVGAGI (reference sequence). This CDR3 region has 13 residues. This clonotype was sampled from a male donor in good health and CMV-seronegative. The sequencing sample was made of PBMCs. The V call is TRBV6-6, the J call TRBJ1-3; a possible D gene is TRBD1 (5 bases). CDR3 in DNA: TGTGCCTCGGGGGAAAGCTCTGGAAACACCATATATTTT. The encoded protein is CASGESSGNTIYF.